This T cell receptor beta chain derives from a study of T cell repertoires in cytomegalovirus infection. Background on the study: In public TCR beta signatures, there were indications of both CMV infection and matching HLA type.

TCRdb ran MiXCR on the reads and lists one entry per CDR3 protein. Of about 150,000 distinct CDR3 sequences in the sample, 15% to 20% were seen once. This clonotype was seen a handful of times. Antigen: not known. Notes on the study in general: Carriers of CMV plus the relevant HLA were identified by cumulative public TCR beta family frequency.

The CDR3 runs 13 residues. Trimming at V came to 4 bases and at J to 5 bases, leaving 5 bases not matched to a gene. Germline V CDR1 and CDR2: SEHNR, FQNEAQ (reference sequence). Sequenced: CD8+ T cells from PBMCs. V gene TRBV7-9 combines with J gene TRBJ2-7; the match to TRBD2 covers 7 bases. The clonotype was recovered from a human donor in good health (CMV status not recorded). Some clones in this sample may be carry-over from other donors' samples. The CDR3 sequence is CASSSFGGDEQYF. As DNA, the CDR3 is TGTGCCAGCAGCTCCTTTGGGGGGGACGAGCAGTACTTC.